Listed below are T cell receptor beta chains from one sample, sequenced in a study of control samples from healthy donors and cancer patients. Only in-frame clones appear in the TCRdb table, and some are missing; sequencing was by immunoSEQ multiplex PCR. The sample consists of about 180,000 clones, roughly 89% of them appearing once. The sequenced material came from blood. These receptors were taken from a woman in her forties or fifties in good health. Both conserved end residues are part of each CDR3. D genes are given only for firm matches. Clone size, where shown, is once, few, many, or a class for clones that have expanded.

>TRBJ2-5|TRBV7-8|.|.
CASSSTRGYQETQYF
TGTGCCAGCAGCAGTACCCGGGGGTACCAAGAGACCCAGTACTTC
>TRBJ2-4|TRBV7-5|.|.
CAIPTSEPEYGKNIQYF
TGTGCCATCCCGACTAGCGAGCCAGAGTATGGCAAAAACATTCAGTACTTC
>TRBJ2-5|TRBV7-8|.|.
CASSLMLRLQETQYF
TGTGCCAGCAGCTTAATGCTCAGACTACAAGAGACCCAGTACTTC
>TRBJ2-3|TRBV7-9|.|.
CASSLDGGRDTQYF
TGTGCCAGCAGCTTAGACGGAGGGAGAGATACGCAGTATTTT
>TRBJ1-5|TRBV6-1|once|TRBD1
CASSEGGTVNQPQHF
TGTGCCAGCAGTGAAGGTGGGACAGTGAATCAGCCCCAGCATTTT
>TRBJ1-1|TRBV27|.|.
CASSLIAPGTEAFF
TGTGCCAGCAGTTTAATCGCGCCCGGCACTGAAGCTTTCTTT
>TRBJ2-7|TRBV7-4|.|.
CASSLLGRHLSYEQYF
TGTGCCAGCAGCTTACTGGGGCGGCACCTCTCCTACGAGCAGTACTTC
>TRBJ1-2|TRBV3-1/TRBV3-2|.|.
CASSRTGGNDGYTF
TGTGCCAGCAGTCGAACAGGCGGTAATGATGGCTACACCTTC
>TRBJ2-1|TRBV5-4|once|.
CASFGLNNNEQFF
TGTGCCAGCTTTGGACTAAACAACAATGAGCAGTTCTTC
>TRBJ1-2|TRBV5-4|few|.
CASSLDIAIGYTF
TGTGCCAGCAGCCTGGACATTGCCATTGGCTACACCTTC
>TRBJ2-3|TRBV5-1|.|TRBD1
CASSHRDRGSDTQYF
TGCGCCAGCAGCCACCGGGACAGGGGATCAGATACGCAGTATTTT
>TRBJ1-1|TRBV3-1/TRBV3-2|.|.
CASSQDQVTEAFF
TGTGCCAGCAGCCAAGATCAGGTAACTGAAGCTTTCTTT
>TRBJ1-3|TRBV5-1|.|.
CASSYDGSGNTIYF
TGCGCCAGCAGCTACGATGGCTCTGGAAACACCATATATTTT
>TRBJ2-5|TRBV4-2|once|TRBD2
CASSAPGLAGQETQYF
TGTGCCAGCAGCGCTCCGGGACTAGCGGGCCAAGAGACCCAGTACTTC
>TRBJ2-5|TRBV19|once|.
CASNTVGGQETQYF
TGTGCCAGTAACACTGTGGGGGGCCAAGAGACCCAGTACTTC
>TRBJ1-3|TRBV4-3|.|.
CASSQEGGWAGNTIYF
TGCGCCAGCAGCCAAGAGGGGGGCTGGGCTGGAAACACCATATATTTT